The next 30 T cell receptor beta chains were all read from a single sample in a study of CD8 T cells in ankylosing spondylitis. TCRdb reprocessed the 5' RACE reads via MiXCR and lists one record per CDR3 protein. The sample has under 850,000 distinct CDR3 sequences; under 20% are singletons. Study-level findings and limits: A TCR beta motif of eight highly homologous variants appeared characteristic of ankylosing spondylitis blood.

These receptors have no identified antigens. The sequenced material came from blood, either unsorted or a sorted T cell fraction (not recorded which). Every receptor here comes from a male donor with ankylosing spondylitis.

The V call is TRBV4-1, the J call TRBJ2-7; possibly TRBD1 for D (5 bases). This CDR3 is built from 14 residues. V lost 1 base and J lost 2, with 9 bases in between. Germline V gene data show CDR1 as MGHRA and CDR2 as YSYEKL. The CDR3 DNA sequence: TGCGCCAGCAGCCAAGTTGCCAGGGCCTACGAGCAGTACTTC. As protein: CASSQVARAYEQYF.

The V gene is TRBV30, the J gene TRBJ2-1, with TRBD2 matching 10 bases. Per germline, CDR1 GTSNPN and CDR2 SVGIG (reference sequence). This CDR3 has 14 residues. The trim removed 4 bases at V and 10 bases at J, leaving 10 bases unmatched. CDR3 residues: CAWNPSGRWWEQFF. DNA of the CDR3: TGTGCCTGGAACCCTAGCGGGAGATGGTGGGAGCAGTTCTTC.

This clonotype showed up just a few times. The V call is TRBV12-3 or TRBV12-4, the J call TRBJ1-4; D unresolved. This CDR3 spans 14 amino acids. Trimming removed 6 bases from V and 8 bases from J, with 16 bases in between. CDR3 nucleotides: TGTGCCAGCAGCGAGACATCCTCGGGGGAAAAACTGTTTTTT. This encodes CASSETSSGEKLFF.

This clonotype has more than one count but fewer than ten. The rearrangement links TRBV3-1 to TRBJ2-2; D is perhaps TRBD2 (7 bases). CDR1 is LGHDT and CDR2 is YNNKEL in the germline V gene (reference sequence). V lost 4 bases to trimming and J lost 4 bases, with 25 bases between them. CDR3 length: 19 amino acids. The chain's CDR3 is CASSPPGSSGRGGTGELFF. The CDR3 nucleotides are TGTGCCAGCAGCCCACCTGGAAGTAGCGGTAGGGGGGGCACCGGGGAGCTGTTTTTT.

This chain uses TRBV5-5 with TRBJ2-2; no definite D call. This CDR3 contains 14 residues. Trimming left V 0 bases short and J 4 bases short, with 7 bases between. In germline, CDR1 is SGHKS, CDR2 YYEKEE (reference sequence). The chain's CDR3 is CASSLGALTGELFF. DNA of the CDR3: TGTGCCAGCAGCTTGGGGGCCCTCACCGGGGAGCTGTTTTTT. The variable domain in full, with the rest retrieved from reference TRBV5-5 and TRBJ2-2, is DAGVTQSPTHLIKTRGQQVTLRCSPISGHKSVSWYQQVLGQGPQFIFQYYEKEERGRGNFPDRFSARQFPNYSSELNVNALLLGDSALYLCASSLGALTGELFFGEGSRLTVL.

The gene calls are TRBV12-3 or TRBV12-4 and TRBJ2-5; 7 bases map to TRBD2. V shed 8 bases and J 2 bases; nucleotides not matched to a gene: 14. CDR3 size: 16 residues. Here the CDR3 reads CASGKGTTRSQETQYF. In DNA form, the CDR3 reads TGTGCCAGCGGAAAGGGGACTACCCGATCACAAGAGACCCAGTACTTC.

The rearrangement uses TRBV2 and TRBJ1-1, with D unclear. V shed 8 bases and J shed 3 bases, with 7 bases lying between them. This CDR3 spans 11 amino acids. Germline CDR1 SNHLY, CDR2 FYNNEI. Here the CDR3 reads CASERDTEAFF. CDR3 sequence (DNA): TGTGCCAGCGAAAGGGACACTGAAGCTTTCTTT. Using reference TRBV2 and TRBJ1-1 for the parts outside the CDR3, the full variable domain is EPEVTQTPSHQVTQMGQEVILRCVPISNHLYFYWYRQILGQKVEFLVSFYNNEISEKSEIFDDQFSVERPDGSNFTLKIRSTKLEDSAMYFCASERDTEAFFGQGTRLTVV.

This clonotype was seen a few times. CDR3 nucleotide sequence: TGTGCCAGCAGCTTAGCTGGCAGGGGTTGGACGGACAATGAGCAGTTCTTC. This sequence encodes CASSLAGRGWTDNEQFF. V and J are TRBV7-8 and TRBJ2-1; TRBD1 might be the D (6 bases). CDR1 SGHVS and CDR2 FQNEAQ come from the germline V gene. The V and J ends lost 0 bases and 5 bases respectively, with 17 bases between them. The CDR3 extends over 17 amino acids.

This clonotype was observed a few times. The gene calls are TRBV5-1 and TRBJ2-3; TRBD2 agrees at 11 bases. The germline CDR1 and CDR2 sequences are SGHRS and YFSETQ. The CDR3 spans 18 residues. V lost 3 bases, J lost 1 base, and 10 bases stayed unmatched. This CDR3 is CASSSPGTSGGRTDTQYF. DNA of the CDR3: TGCGCCAGCAGCTCGCCAGGTACTAGCGGGGGCCGCACAGATACGCAGTATTTT. Complete variable domain (other parts from reference TRBV5-1 and TRBJ2-3): KAGVTQTPRYLIKTRGQQVTLSCSPISGHRSVSWYQQTPGQGLQFLFEYFSETQRNKGNFPGRFSGRQFSNSRSEMNVSTLELGDSALYLCASSSPGTSGGRTDTQYFGPGTRLTVL.

V and J are TRBV5-1 and TRBJ2-2, with D possibly being TRBD2 (6 bases). This CDR3 is built from 14 residues. Trimming left V 4 bases short and J 9 bases short, with 16 bases between. Germline lookup yields CDR1 SGHRS and CDR2 YFSETQ. The DNA of the CDR3 is TGCGCCAGCAGCCCAGGCGGCGGGGCCCGGGAGCTGTTTTTT. As protein: CASSPGGGARELFF.

This clonotype has more than one count but fewer than ten. The rearrangement links TRBV29-1 to TRBJ2-2, with D unclear. Germline values: CDR1 SQVTM, CDR2 ANQGSEA. CDR3 length equals 14 residues. Trimming took 4 bases from V and 0 from J, leaving 9 bases between them. The CDR3 nucleotides read TGCAGCGTTGCGTCCAGCACGAACACCGGGGAGCTGTTTTTT. It translates to CSVASSTNTGELFF.

The chain carries TRBV12-3 or TRBV12-4 and TRBJ2-3, with D hard to call. This CDR3 has 11 residues. The V gene lost 6 bases and the J gene lost 4 bases, with 5 bases spanning the gap. The CDR3 bases are TGTGCCAGCAGCGTTGCAGATACGCAGTATTTT. As protein: CASSVADTQYF.

The chain carries TRBV6-5 and TRBJ2-7; 8 bases are shared with TRBD1. J gave up 4 bases and V 4 bases, and 9 bases lay outside the gene matches. The CDR3 runs 15 residues. Germline CDR1 reads MNHEY; CDR2 reads SVGAGI. The chain's CDR3 is CASSSLDRVGYEQYF. The CDR3, as DNA: TGTGCCAGCAGTTCCTTGGACAGGGTAGGGTACGAGCAGTACTTC.

The CDR3 region is CSVEDPGRGNYGYTF. In DNA, the CDR3 is TGCAGCGTTGAAGATCCGGGGAGGGGGAACTATGGCTACACCTTC. The rearrangement joins TRBV29-1 to TRBJ1-2; D is perhaps TRBD1 (6 bases). Trimming pared 0 bases from V and 2 bases from J, leaving 13 bases between. Germline CDR1 and CDR2: SQVTM and ANQGSEA. The CDR3 has 15 residues.

This clonotype was recorded a few times. The rearrangement joins TRBV20-1 to TRBJ2-3; D uncertain. Germline V gene lookup returns CDR1 DFQATT and CDR2 SNEGSKA (reference sequence). The CDR3 is 15 residues long. V was pared by 6 bases and J by 0 bases, with 16 bases between. In DNA, the CDR3 is TGCAGTGCCCCCCCCGGCCACCCCAGCACAGATACGCAGTATTTT. Its translation is CSAPPGHPSTDTQYF.

The V call is TRBV12-3 or TRBV12-4, the J call TRBJ1-1; no clear D. The CDR3 covers 12 residues. Deletions cut 3 bases from V and 8 bases from J, with 10 bases between. The CDR3 DNA reads TGTGCCAGCAGTTTTGGTAATCAGGAAGCTTTCTTT. Protein: CASSFGNQEAFF.

This clonotype has a handful of counts. The CDR3 bases are TGCAGCGTTGATGGGGAGGGAGAGACCCAGTACTTC. It specifies CSVDGEGETQYF. This sequence joins TRBV29-1 and TRBJ2-5; 7 nucleotides match TRBD2. The CDR3 sequence is 12 residues long. Germline assignment: CDR1 SQVTM and CDR2 ANQGSEA. J lost 4 bases, V lost 3 bases, and 2 bases had no gene match.

The CDR3 nucleotides are TGTGCCAGCAGCTCCGAAGGTAGGGGGCAAATCTACAATGAGCAGTTCTTC. Its protein product is CASSSEGRGQIYNEQFF. This rearrangement joins TRBV13 to TRBJ2-1; TRBD1 matches at 7 bases. CDR3 length: 17 residues. Germline V CDR1 and CDR2: PRHDT, FYEKMQ (reference sequence). Trimming took 4 bases from V and 3 from J; bases not matched to a gene: 12.

The V call is TRBV7-9, the J call TRBJ1-1; D not certain. Germline-derived CDR1 and CDR2 are SEHNR and FQNEAQ (reference sequence). CDR3 length: 13 residues. With 5 bases removed from V and 2 bases from J, the gap between germline ends came to 9 bases. CDR3 bases: TGTGCCAGCAGCGACGACCCAAACACTGAAGCTTTCTTT. Its protein is CASSDDPNTEAFF.

The rearrangement joins TRBV15 to TRBJ2-7, with TRBD1 identical over 8 bases. V lost 1 base and J lost 5; bases outside the gene matches: 4. CDR3 length: 14 amino acids. Germline CDR1 LNHNV, CDR2 YYDKDF (reference sequence). The CDR3 DNA is TGTGCCACCAGCAGAGGGGCAGGGGGCAACGAGCAGTACTTC. Protein: CATSRGAGGNEQYF.

This clonotype was observed at least ten times. The J gene is TRBJ1-1, the V gene TRBV7-9; D might be TRBD1 (5 bases). Germline CDR1 reads SEHNR; CDR2 reads FQNEAQ (reference sequence). V lost 5 bases to trimming and J lost 1 base, with 8 bases between them. The CDR3 sequence is 13 residues long. In DNA, the CDR3 is TGTGCCAGCAGCGCCGACAGGAACACTGAAGCTTTCTTT. Translation: CASSADRNTEAFF.

Only a few counts were recorded for this clonotype. This sequence joins TRBV25-1 and TRBJ2-5; 7 bases line up with TRBD2. V shed 3 bases, J shed 5 bases, and the junction held 9 bases outside the gene matches. Looked up from germline, CDR1 is MGHDK and CDR2 is SYGVNS. The CDR3 is 15 residues long. The CDR3 protein is CASSDRASGLETQYF. CDR3 nucleotide sequence: TGTGCCAGCAGTGATAGGGCTAGCGGATTGGAGACCCAGTACTTC. Complete variable domain (other parts from reference TRBV25-1 and TRBJ2-5): EADIYQTPRYLVIGTGKKITLECSQTMGHDKMYWYQQDPGMELHLIHYSYGVNSTEKGDLSSESTVSRIRTEHFPLTLESARPSHTSQYLCASSDRASGLETQYFGPGTRLLVL.

The gene calls are TRBV27 and TRBJ2-3, with D possibly matching TRBD2 (6 bases). The CDR3 is made up of 14 amino acids. V gave up 5 bases and J gave up 5 bases, with 14 bases separating them. Germline CDR1 reads MNHEY; CDR2 reads SMNVEV (reference sequence). This CDR3 is CASSPGLTGDTQYF. CDR3 coding DNA: TGTGCCAGCAGTCCGGGACTTACGGGAGATACGCAGTATTTT.

This clonotype was detected a few times. The chain employs TRBV20-1 and TRBJ1-6; TRBD1 matches 8 bases. Germline trimming cut 3 bases from V and 4 bases from J; bases unmatched to any gene: 8. CDR1 and CDR2 (germline): DFQATT, SNEGSKA (reference sequence). This CDR3 is 16 amino acids long. The CDR3 nucleotides are TGCAGTGCTAGTACCCAGGACAGGGCGTATAATTCACCCCTCCACTTT. Translated: CSASTQDRAYNSPLHF.

The chain joins TRBV7-9 to TRBJ2-2; the D gene could be TRBD1 or TRBD2 (5 bases each). This CDR3 has 16 amino acids. CDR1 and CDR2 from the germline V gene are SEHNR and FQNEAQ (reference sequence). V lost 5 bases, J lost 5 bases, and 18 bases lay in between. The CDR3 bases are TGTGCCAGCAGCCTTTATAGGACTGGGGGAACCGGGGAGCTGTTTTTT. This gives the protein CASSLYRTGGTGELFF.

The rearrangement joins TRBV6-1 to TRBJ1-6; the D is unclear. V dropped 5 bases and J dropped 8 bases, with 10 bases sitting between them. There are 13 residues in the CDR3. Per germline, CDR1 MNHNS and CDR2 SASEGT. DNA for the CDR3: TGTGCCAGCAGTCAACGGACCGATTCACCCCTCCACTTT. Translating it yields CASSQRTDSPLHF.

V is TRBV11-2 and J is TRBJ2-1, with 12 bases lining up with TRBD1. The V segment lost 2 bases and the J segment 2 bases; nucleotides outside the gene matches: 13. CDR3 length: 20 residues. Germline V gene sequence: CDR1 SGHAT, CDR2 FQNNGV. The CDR3 sequence is CASSLRDRGRSRLTYNEQFF. The CDR3 DNA sequence: TGTGCCAGCAGCTTACGGGACAGGGGGCGATCTCGGTTGACCTACAATGAGCAGTTCTTC.

This clonotype came up a few times. This CDR3 is CASSYSAVGADTEAFF. The CDR3 region has the DNA TGTGCCAGCAGTTACTCAGCCGTTGGCGCGGACACTGAAGCTTTCTTT. This chain connects TRBV6-5 to TRBJ1-1, with D unresolved. The length of the CDR3 is 16 residues. The V and J ends lost 0 bases and 3 bases respectively, with 14 bases between them. CDR1 is MNHEY and CDR2 is SVGAGI in the germline V gene.

This clonotype was detected a few times. The chain couples TRBV9 to TRBJ2-3, with D possibly matching TRBD2 (6 bases). This CDR3 has 17 amino acids. The germline V gene encodes CDR1 SGDLS and CDR2 YYNGEE. Trimming removed 3 bases from V and 2 bases from J, with 19 bases in between. As DNA, the CDR3 is TGTGCCAGCAGCGGAGGGGACTCCAGCGGCCACACAGATACGCAGTATTTT. It encodes CASSGGDSSGHTDTQYF.

In DNA form, the CDR3 reads TGTGCCAGCAGTTTAAATGGAGGAAACACTGAAGCTTTCTTT. This encodes CASSLNGGNTEAFF. The chain links TRBV12-3 or TRBV12-4 to TRBJ1-1; D unresolved. The germline V and J ends were trimmed by 2 bases and 2 bases, with 9 bases remaining between them. The length of the CDR3 is 14 residues.